By proportion, the clone carrying this TCR beta chain is medium-sized. V lost 1 base to trimming and J lost 4 bases; unmatched junction nucleotides: 6. The germline gives CDR1 LGHNA, CDR2 YNFKEQ. This CDR3 comprises 16 residues. This sample is part of a study of blood T cell repertoires in COVID-19. Study at large: Nucleic acid was either cDNA or gDNA, and it came from T cells, B-cell-depleted T cells, or PBMCs.

Original processing notes: Amplification of reference gene primers was used by the study to estimate nucleated cell counts. Sequencing used immunoSEQ multiplex PCR; TCRdb keeps in-frame clones, though not all of them. The D gene and trimming were derived from the DNA, and the V and J assignments and clone size from that table. This sample has a few hundred thousand clones, with about nine tenths found just once. This clonotype was sampled from a man aged 45 to 65 with acute or convalescent COVID-19. V gene TRBV4-2 combines with J gene TRBJ2-5; TRBD2 aligns across 10 bases. The sequenced sample consisted of peripheral blood. The CDR3 loop reads CASSQGAQRGGETQYF. The DNA of the CDR3 is TGTGCCAGCAGCCAAGGGGCGCAGCGGGGGGGAGAGACCCAGTACTTC.